This entry concerns a single T cell receptor (beta chain). Its specificity is unknown. Only in-frame clones appear in the TCRdb table, and some are missing; sequencing was by immunoSEQ multiplex PCR. The table includes around 160,000 clones, 80% to 90% detected once. The sample is drawn from a study of lymphopenia after photon versus proton radiotherapy. Study-level findings and limits: Post-nadir diversity loss with photons came from oligoclonal expansion, particularly CD8+ Temra cells. Post-nadir TCR diversity decline inversely tracked overall survival among those who died. Relative stability marked proton patients; photon patients lost diversity and naive cells.

The sample was peripheral blood, taken from a patient treated with photon-based radiotherapy. The sequence came from a man aged 45-65 years with gastric cancer.

The CDR3 sequence is CASRLGLAGDEQFF. The CDR3 nucleotides are TGTGCCAGCAGGTTAGGACTAGCTGGCGATGAGCAGTTCTTC. The J gene is TRBJ2-1, the V gene TRBV2, with 8 bases identical to TRBD2. Trimming cost V 6 bases and J 8 bases; bases outside gene matches: 9. The CDR3 runs to 14 residues. CDR1 is SNHLY, CDR2 FYNNEI, per germline.